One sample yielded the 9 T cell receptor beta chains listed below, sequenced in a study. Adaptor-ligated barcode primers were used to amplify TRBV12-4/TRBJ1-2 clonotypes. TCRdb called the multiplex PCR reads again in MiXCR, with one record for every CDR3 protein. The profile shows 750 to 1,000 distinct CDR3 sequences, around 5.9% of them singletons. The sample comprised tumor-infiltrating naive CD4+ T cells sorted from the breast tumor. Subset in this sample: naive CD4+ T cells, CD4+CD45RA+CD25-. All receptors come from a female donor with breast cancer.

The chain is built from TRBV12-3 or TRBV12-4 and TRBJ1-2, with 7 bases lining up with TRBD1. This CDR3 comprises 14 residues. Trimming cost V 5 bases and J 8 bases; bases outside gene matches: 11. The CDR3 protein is CASSRDSQGQGYTF. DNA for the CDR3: TGTGCCAGCAGTAGGGACAGTCAGGGCCAGGGCTACACCTTC.

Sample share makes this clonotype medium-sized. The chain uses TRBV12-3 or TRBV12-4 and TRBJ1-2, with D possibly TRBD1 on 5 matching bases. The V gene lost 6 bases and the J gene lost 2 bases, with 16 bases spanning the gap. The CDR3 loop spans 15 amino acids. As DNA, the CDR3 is TGTGCCAGCAGCCCCAGGAGGACACAGAACTATGGCTACACCTTC. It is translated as CASSPRRTQNYGYTF.

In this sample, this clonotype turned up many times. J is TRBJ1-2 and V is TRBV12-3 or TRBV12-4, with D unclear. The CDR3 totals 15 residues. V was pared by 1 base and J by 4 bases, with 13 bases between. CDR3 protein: CASSLGPASSYGYTF. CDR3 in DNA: TGTGCCAGCAGTTTAGGCCCGGCCAGCAGCTATGGCTACACCTTC.

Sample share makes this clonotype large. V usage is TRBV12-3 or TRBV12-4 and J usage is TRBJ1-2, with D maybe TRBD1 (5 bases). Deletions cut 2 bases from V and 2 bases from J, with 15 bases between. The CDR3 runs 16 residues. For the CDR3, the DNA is TGTGCCAGCAGTTTAACCCGACAGTATACAAACTATGGCTACACCTTC. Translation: CASSLTRQYTNYGYTF.

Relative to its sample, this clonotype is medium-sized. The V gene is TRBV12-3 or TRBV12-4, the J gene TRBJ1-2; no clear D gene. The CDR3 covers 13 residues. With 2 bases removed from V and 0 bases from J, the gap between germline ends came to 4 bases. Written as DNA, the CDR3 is TGTGCCAGCAGTTTAACAGCTAACTATGGCTACACCTTC. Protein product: CASSLTANYGYTF.

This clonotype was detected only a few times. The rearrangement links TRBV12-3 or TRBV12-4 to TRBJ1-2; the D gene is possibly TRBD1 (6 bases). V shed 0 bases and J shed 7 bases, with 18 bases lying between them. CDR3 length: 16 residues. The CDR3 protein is CASSLAGQKPGAGYTF. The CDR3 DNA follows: TGTGCCAGCAGTTTAGCGGGCCAAAAGCCAGGGGCTGGCTACACCTTC.

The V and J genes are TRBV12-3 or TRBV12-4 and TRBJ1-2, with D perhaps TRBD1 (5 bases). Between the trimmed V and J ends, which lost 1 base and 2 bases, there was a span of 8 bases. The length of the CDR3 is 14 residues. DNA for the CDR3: TGTGCCAGCAGTTTAGGGAAGGGGAACTATGGCTACACCTTC. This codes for CASSLGKGNYGYTF.

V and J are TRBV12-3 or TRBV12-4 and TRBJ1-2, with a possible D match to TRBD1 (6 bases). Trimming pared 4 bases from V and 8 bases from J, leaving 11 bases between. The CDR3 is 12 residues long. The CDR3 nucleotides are TGTGCCAGCAGTTGGCAGGGGTACGGCTACACCTTC. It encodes CASSWQGYGYTF.

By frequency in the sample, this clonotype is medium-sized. CDR3 in amino acids: CASSLNSGQGGGYTF. The CDR3 DNA reads as TGTGCCAGCAGTCTCAACTCCGGACAGGGTGGTGGCTACACCTTC. The chain is built from TRBV12-3 or TRBV12-4 and TRBJ1-2; 8 positions agree with TRBD1. The CDR3 loop spans 15 amino acids. V shed 5 bases, J shed 7 bases, and the junction held 12 bases outside the gene matches.